This TCR beta chain was obtained from a study of cytomegalovirus exposure and HLA in healthy donors. Study-wide findings and caveats: What a later analysis reportedly showed was that an Asian-associated ancestry cluster had fewer N-insertions than the roughly 670-donor mean. Three chains linked to CMV were shown in vitro to be specific for CMV antigens.

In regard to this clone: Its antigen is unknown.

Nominally healthy donors provided the samples, though records likely missed some immune exposures. PCR employed 60 Vbeta and 13 Jbeta primers. The protocol was immunoSEQ multiplex PCR, while the TCRdb copy is restricted to in-frame clones and leaves out a portion. Seen here are 200,000 to 250,000 clones, over 65% observed once, and the top ten hold about 16%. The germline V gene has CDR1 SGHTA and CDR2 FQGNSA. This CDR3 has 14 residues. V lost 1 base and J lost 4, with 11 bases in between. Sequencing was carried out using PBMCs. The V call is TRBV7-2, the J call TRBJ2-7, with a tentative D call TRBD1 (6 bases). The sequence was collected from a middle-aged man in good health and CMV-seronegative. CDR3 in amino acids: CASSLVTRGYEQYF. CDR3 nucleotide sequence: TGTGCCAGCAGCTTAGTAACCAGGGGATACGAGCAGTACTTC.